The source of this T cell receptor beta chain is a study of blood T cell repertoires in COVID-19. Study-level information: PBMCs, B-cell-depleted T cells, or T cells were the source of the cDNA or gDNA that made up the material.

CDR1 MDHEN and CDR2 SYDVKM come from the germline V gene. Trimming removed 5 bases from V and 0 bases from J; junction bases left unmatched: 4. This CDR3 is built from 15 residues. Sequenced by immunoSEQ multiplex PCR; TCRdb stores in-frame clones only, minus some. The table shows 85,000 to 120,000 clones, with around 78% occurring only once. Seattle-derived patients entered the study during active infection and were followed longitudinally. The sequencing input was peripheral blood. This receptor was identified in a man older than 75 with COVID-19, enrolled during active disease. The chain is built from TRBV28 and TRBJ1-5, with TRBD1 matching 7 bases. The DNA for the CDR3 is TGTGCCAGCAGTATCCGGACAGGTAGCAATCAGCCCCAGCATTTT. The encoded protein is CASSIRTGSNQPQHF.